This T cell receptor beta chain was found in a study of Tregs in tolerant kidney transplant recipients. Notes on the study in general: No direct test of biological reproducibility was done here. Validation in larger populations is needed because few patients were studied.

With regard to this clone: Its target is not known.

Unstimulated Tregs (CD4+CD25+CD127-) and CD4+CD25- non-Tregs were sorted from PBMCs. Using immunoSEQ multiplex PCR, the repertoire was profiled, and TCRdb retains in-frame clones only, with some absent. The sample yields 50,000 to 80,000 clones, 95% to 98% seen once. The specimen comprised Tregs from blood, sampled before the transplant. The receptor comes from a human donor who received a combined kidney and bone marrow transplant.

CDR3 nucleotides: TGTGCCAGCAGACGCGGCGGGAAAACAGATACGCAGTATTTT. This translates into CASRRGGKTDTQYF. This chain joins TRBV19 and TRBJ2-3; D may be TRBD2 (6 bases). This CDR3 contains 14 residues. The germline CDR1 and CDR2 sequences are LNHDA and SQIVND (reference sequence). V shed 9 bases and J shed 3 bases, with 16 bases lying between them.